This T cell receptor beta chain was retrieved from a study of post-analysis software for immune sequencing data. Study findings and constraints: In patients, TRBV5-6, TRBV5-1 and TRBV20-1 belonged to five TRBV segments found more frequently than in controls.

Note on this clonotype: Its antigen remains unknown.

This CDR3 comprises 15 residues. The germline V gene encodes CDR1 DFQATT and CDR2 SNEGSKA (reference sequence). V was pared by 0 bases and J by 0 bases, with 9 bases between. Unique-molecular-identifier-tagged TCR beta cDNA libraries were used. The T cell input of 1 to 10 million gave roughly 0.5 million cDNA molecules. Each CDR3 protein is one row after TCRdb ran MiXCR on the PCR reads. The table lists about 680,000 distinct CDR3 sequences, approximately 60% of them singletons. The sample was blood. J is TRBJ2-1 and V is TRBV20-1; perhaps TRBD1 as D (6 bases). The TCR sequence derives from a girl aged 2-10 years with multiple sclerosis. The chain's CDR3 is CSARDRDTSYNEQFF. CDR3 coding DNA: TGCAGTGCTAGAGATCGGGACACCTCCTACAATGAGCAGTTCTTC.